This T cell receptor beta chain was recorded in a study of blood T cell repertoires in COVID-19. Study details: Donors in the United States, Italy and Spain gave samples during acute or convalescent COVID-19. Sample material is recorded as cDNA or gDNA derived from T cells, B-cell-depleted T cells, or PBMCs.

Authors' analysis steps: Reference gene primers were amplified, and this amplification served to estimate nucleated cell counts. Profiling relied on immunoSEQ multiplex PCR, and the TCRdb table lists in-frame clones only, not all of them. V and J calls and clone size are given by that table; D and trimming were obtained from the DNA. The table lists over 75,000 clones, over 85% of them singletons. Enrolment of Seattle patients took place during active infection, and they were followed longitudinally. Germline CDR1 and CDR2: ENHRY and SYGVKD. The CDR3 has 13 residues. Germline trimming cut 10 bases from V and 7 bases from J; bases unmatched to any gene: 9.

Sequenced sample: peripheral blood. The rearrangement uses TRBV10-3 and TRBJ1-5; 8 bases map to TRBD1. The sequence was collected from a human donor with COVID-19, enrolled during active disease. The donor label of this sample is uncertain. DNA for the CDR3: TGTGCCAGCTCGGACAGGGCGGCGCAGCCCCAGCATTTT. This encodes CASSDRAAQPQHF.